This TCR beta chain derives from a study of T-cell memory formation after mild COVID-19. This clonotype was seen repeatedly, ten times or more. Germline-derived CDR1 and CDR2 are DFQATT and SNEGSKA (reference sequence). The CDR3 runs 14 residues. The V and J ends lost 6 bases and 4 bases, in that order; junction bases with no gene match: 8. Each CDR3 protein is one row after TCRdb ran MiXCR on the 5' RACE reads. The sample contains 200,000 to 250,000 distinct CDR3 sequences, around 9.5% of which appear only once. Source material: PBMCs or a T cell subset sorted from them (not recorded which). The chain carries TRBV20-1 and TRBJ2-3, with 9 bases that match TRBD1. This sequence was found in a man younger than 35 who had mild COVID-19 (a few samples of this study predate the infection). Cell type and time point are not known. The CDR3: CSAPGTGRPDTQYF. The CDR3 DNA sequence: TGCAGTGCCCCCGGGACAGGGAGGCCAGATACGCAGTATTTT.